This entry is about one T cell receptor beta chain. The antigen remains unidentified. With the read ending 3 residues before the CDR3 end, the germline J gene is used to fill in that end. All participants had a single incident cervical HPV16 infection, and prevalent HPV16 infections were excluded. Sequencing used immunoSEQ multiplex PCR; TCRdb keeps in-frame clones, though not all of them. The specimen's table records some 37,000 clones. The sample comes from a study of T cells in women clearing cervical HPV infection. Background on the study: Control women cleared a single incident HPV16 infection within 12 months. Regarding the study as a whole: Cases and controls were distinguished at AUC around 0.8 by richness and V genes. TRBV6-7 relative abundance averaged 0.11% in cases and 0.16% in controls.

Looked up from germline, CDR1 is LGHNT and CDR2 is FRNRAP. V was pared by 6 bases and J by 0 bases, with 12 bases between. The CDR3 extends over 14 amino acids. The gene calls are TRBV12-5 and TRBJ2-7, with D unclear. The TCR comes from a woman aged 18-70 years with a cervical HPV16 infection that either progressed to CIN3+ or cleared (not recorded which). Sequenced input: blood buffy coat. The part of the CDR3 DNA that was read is TGTGCTAGTGGCCCGCCGACACGCTCCTACGAG. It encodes CASGPPTRSYE. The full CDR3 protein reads CASGPPTRSYEQYF.